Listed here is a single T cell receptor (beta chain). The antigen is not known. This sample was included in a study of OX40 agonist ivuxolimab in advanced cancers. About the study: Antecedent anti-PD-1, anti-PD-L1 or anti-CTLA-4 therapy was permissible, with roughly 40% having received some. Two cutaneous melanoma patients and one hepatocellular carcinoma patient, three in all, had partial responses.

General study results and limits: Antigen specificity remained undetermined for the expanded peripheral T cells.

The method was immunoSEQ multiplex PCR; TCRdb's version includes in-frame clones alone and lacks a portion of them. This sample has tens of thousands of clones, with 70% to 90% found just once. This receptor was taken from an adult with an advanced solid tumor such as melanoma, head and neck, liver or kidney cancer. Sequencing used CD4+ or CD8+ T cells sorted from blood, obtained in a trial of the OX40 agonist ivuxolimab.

Here the CDR3 DNA reads TGTGCCAGCAGCTTAGCAGGGACAGCCACAGATACGCAGTATTTT. It encodes CASSLAGTATDTQYF. The chain combines TRBV11-2 with TRBJ2-3; TRBD1 aligns across 7 bases. V was pared by 1 base and J by 2 bases, with 3 bases of the junction left unmatched. Germline values: CDR1 SGHAT, CDR2 FQNNGV. This CDR3 region has 15 residues.